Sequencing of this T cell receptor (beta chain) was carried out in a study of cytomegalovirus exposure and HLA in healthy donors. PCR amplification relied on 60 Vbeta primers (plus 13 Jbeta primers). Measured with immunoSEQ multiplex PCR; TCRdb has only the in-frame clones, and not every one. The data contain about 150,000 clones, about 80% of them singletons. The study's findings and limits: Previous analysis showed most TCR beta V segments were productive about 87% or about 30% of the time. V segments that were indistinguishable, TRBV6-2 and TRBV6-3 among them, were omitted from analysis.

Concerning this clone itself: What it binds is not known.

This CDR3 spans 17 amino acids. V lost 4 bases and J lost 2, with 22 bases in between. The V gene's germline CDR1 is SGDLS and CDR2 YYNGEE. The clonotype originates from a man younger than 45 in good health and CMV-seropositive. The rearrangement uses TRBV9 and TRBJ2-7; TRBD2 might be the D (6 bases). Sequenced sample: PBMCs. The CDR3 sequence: CASSPPAGRDKPYEQYF. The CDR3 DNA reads TGTGCCAGCAGCCCACCTGCGGGGCGCGACAAGCCCTACGAGCAGTACTTC.